The TCR beta chain under discussion was sequenced for a study of blood T cell repertoires in COVID-19. Profiling relied on immunoSEQ multiplex PCR, and the TCRdb table lists in-frame clones only, not all of them. The sample shows approximately 290,000 clones, 90% of them seen only once. This CDR3 is built from 10 residues. Germline CDR1 and CDR2: GTSNPN and SVGIG (reference sequence). V lost 0 bases and J lost 7, with 3 bases in between. The cohort comprised adults aged roughly 18 to 95 years residing in 24 US areas. Cohort assignment relied on participant-reported clinical history. This TCR derives from a woman between 25 and 40 years old who had recovered from COVID-19. Sequencing was performed on PBMCs or T cells enriched from blood (not recorded which). This rearrangement joins TRBV30 to TRBJ1-1; D gene ambiguous. CDR3 region: CAWSVLEAFF. Here the CDR3 DNA reads TGTGCCTGGAGTGTACTTGAAGCTTTCTTT.